This T cell receptor beta chain is drawn from a study of cytomegalovirus exposure and HLA in healthy donors. The V gene lost 2 bases and the J gene lost 8 bases, with 15 bases spanning the gap. The CDR3 extends over 15 amino acids. Germline V gene lookup returns CDR1 MNHNS and CDR2 SASEGT. Concerning this clone: Its antigen remains unknown.

General study findings and limits: Common viral pathogens were later found to be apparently linked to several of the most significant clusters. Among donors in an Asian-associated ancestry cluster, a later analysis reportedly found fewer N-insertions than the approximately 700-donor mean. Within a later analysis, the majority of CMV-associated TCR beta chains appeared HLA-restricted.

The study ran its PCR with 60 Vbeta and 13 Jbeta primers. Per the original methods: Later reanalysis found 80 million or so unique TCR beta chains, roughly 10 million of them shared. TCRdb's copy holds only in-frame clones and misses some; the assay was immunoSEQ multiplex PCR. V and J calls and clone size come straight from that table; D and trimming were deduced from the DNA. In the table there are some 160,000 clones, about 78% of which are singletons. The sample comprised PBMCs. The V and J genes are TRBV6-1 and TRBJ1-4; D may be TRBD1 (6 bases). The origin of this receptor is a male donor in good health and CMV-seronegative. This CDR3 reads CASSEMGGPREKLFF. CDR3 DNA: TGTGCCAGCAGTGAAATGGGGGGGCCGAGAGAAAAACTGTTTTTT.